This T cell receptor beta chain came from a study of CXCR4 blockade with PD-1 therapy in pancreatic cancer. Concerning this clone itself: Its antigen is unidentified.

Only in-frame clones appear in the TCRdb table, and some are missing; sequencing was by immunoSEQ multiplex PCR. The table has over 2,500 clones, roughly 40% seen once. CDR1 is SQVTM, CDR2 ANQGSEA, per germline. This CDR3 has 15 residues. After removal of 5 bases from V and 6 bases from J, the junction contained 11 bases not matched to a gene. Study results and limitations: Tumors were clonally expanded, mean roughly 0.15 versus 0.05 in healthy blood. Frequent tumor clones were encoded by many distinct rearrangements, suggesting shared antigens. Without paired alpha-beta data, shared specificity of dominant clones is unconfirmed.

The gene calls are TRBV29-1 and TRBJ2-2, with 8 nucleotides matching TRBD2. The TCR comes from a human donor with pancreatic ductal adenocarcinoma. Sequenced sample: tumor tissue. In DNA, the CDR3 is TGCAGCGTTTTATCGGATGCGCGGGAGGCCGGGGAGCTGTTTTTT. Encoded protein: CSVLSDAREAGELFF.